This T cell receptor (beta chain) was identified in a study of blood T cell repertoires in COVID-19. Turning to the study itself: Material from acute and convalescent COVID-19 was sourced from the United States, Italy and Spain. Sources were T cells, B-cell-depleted T cells, or PBMCs; the material itself was cDNA or gDNA.

There are 16 residues in the CDR3. Germline values: CDR1 SGHTA, CDR2 FQGNSA. Trimming took off 3 bases at V and 1 base at J, with 12 bases between the two ends. Original handling: Scientists estimated how many nucleated cells there were by amplifying reference gene primers. Sequencing was performed with immunoSEQ multiplex PCR; in TCRdb, only in-frame clones are kept and a portion is missing. Clone size and the V and J calls come from that table; the DNA yielded D and trimming. The table lists tens of thousands of clones, more than 70% of them singletons. The specimen sequenced was peripheral blood. The receptor was derived from a man between 45 and 60 years old with active COVID-19. This chain links TRBV7-2 with TRBJ2-2; no clear D gene. The CDR3 region has the DNA TGTGCCAGCAGCTTTGTGGCTCTCGAGAACACCGGGGAGCTGTTTTTT. It is translated as CASSFVALENTGELFF.